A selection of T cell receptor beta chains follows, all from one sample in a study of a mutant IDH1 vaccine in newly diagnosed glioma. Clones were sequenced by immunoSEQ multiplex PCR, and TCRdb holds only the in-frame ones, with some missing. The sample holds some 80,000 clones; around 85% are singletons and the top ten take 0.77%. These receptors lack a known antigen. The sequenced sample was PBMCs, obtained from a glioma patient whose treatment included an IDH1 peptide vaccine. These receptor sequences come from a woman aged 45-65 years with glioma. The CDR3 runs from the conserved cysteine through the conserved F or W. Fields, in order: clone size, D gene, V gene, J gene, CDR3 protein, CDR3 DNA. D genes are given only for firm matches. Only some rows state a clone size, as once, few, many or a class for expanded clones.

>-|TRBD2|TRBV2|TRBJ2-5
CASRQLAGGWRETQYF
TGTGCCAGCAGACAGCTAGCGGGAGGATGGCGGGAGACCCAGTACTTC
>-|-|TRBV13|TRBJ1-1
CASSLGGRGNTEAFF
TGTGCCAGCAGCTTGGGGGGACGGGGGAACACTGAAGCTTTCTTT
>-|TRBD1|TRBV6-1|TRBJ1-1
CASRPRGYTEAFF
TGTGCCAGCAGGCCCAGGGGGTACACTGAAGCTTTCTTT
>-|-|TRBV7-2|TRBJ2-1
CASSSGGGIYNEQFF
TGTGCCAGCAGCTCCGGGGGCGGGATTTACAATGAGCAGTTCTTC
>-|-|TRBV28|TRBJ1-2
CASSLTAGRKLYTF
TGTGCCAGCAGTTTAACCGCAGGGAGGAAGTTATACACCTTC
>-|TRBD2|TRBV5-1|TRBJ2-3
CASSLVPLAGGHTQYF
TGCGCCAGCAGCTTGGTGCCGCTAGCGGGAGGACATACGCAGTATTTT
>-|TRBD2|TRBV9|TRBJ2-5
CASSPLQGGGEETQYF
TGTGCCAGCAGCCCCCTCCAAGGCGGGGGGGAAGAGACCCAGTACTTC
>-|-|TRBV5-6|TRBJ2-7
CASSSTTYEQYF
TGTGCCAGCAGCTCAACAACTTACGAGCAGTACTTC
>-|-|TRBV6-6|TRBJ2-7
CASSYEQSYEQYF
TGTGCCAGCAGTTACGAGCAGTCCTACGAGCAGTACTTC
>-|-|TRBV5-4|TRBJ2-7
CASSYLGNEQYF
TGTGCCAGCAGCTACCTAGGGAACGAGCAGTACTTC
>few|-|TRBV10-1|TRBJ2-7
CASSEGLAYEQYF
TGCGCCAGCAGTGAAGGCTTGGCCTACGAGCAGTACTTC
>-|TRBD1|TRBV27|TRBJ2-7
CASSPGTGYEQYF
TGTGCCAGCAGTCCCGGGACAGGGTACGAGCAGTACTTC
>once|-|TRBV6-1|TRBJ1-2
CASRQGVADYGYTF
TGTGCCAGCAGGCAGGGCGTAGCGGACTATGGCTACACCTTC
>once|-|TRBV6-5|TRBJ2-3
CASSYQGGRTDTQYF
TGTGCCAGCAGTTACCAGGGGGGTAGAACAGATACGCAGTATTTT
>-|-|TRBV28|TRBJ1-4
CASSYQGVPNEKLFF
TGTGCCAGCAGTTACCAAGGGGTGCCTAATGAAAAACTGTTTTTT
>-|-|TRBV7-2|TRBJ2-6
CASSPTGWVLTF
TGTGCCAGCAGCCCTACCGGGTGGGTCCTGACTTTC
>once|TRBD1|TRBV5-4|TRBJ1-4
CASSHGTAQLNEKLFF
TGTGCCAGCAGCCATGGGACAGCTCAACTAAATGAAAAACTGTTTTTT
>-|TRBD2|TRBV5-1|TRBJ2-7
CASSIPSGSVGEQYF
TGCGCCAGCAGCATTCCTAGCGGGAGTGTAGGGGAGCAGTACTTC
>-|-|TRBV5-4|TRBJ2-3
CASSLGGDADTQYF
TGTGCCAGCAGCTTGGGGGGTGATGCAGATACGCAGTATTTT
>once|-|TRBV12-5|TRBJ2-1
CASGRRSTLYNEQFF
TGTGCTAGTGGCCGCCGTTCGACCCTCTACAATGAGCAGTTCTTC
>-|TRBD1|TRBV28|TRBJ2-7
CASRPETGGSYEQYF
TGTGCCAGCAGGCCAGAGACAGGGGGGTCCTACGAGCAGTACTTC
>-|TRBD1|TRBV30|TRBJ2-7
CAWRWTGKGYEQYF
TGTGCCTGGAGATGGACAGGGAAAGGTTACGAGCAGTACTTC
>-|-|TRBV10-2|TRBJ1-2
CASSDGPRAYGYTF
TGCGCCAGCAGTGATGGGCCGCGAGCCTATGGCTACACCTTC
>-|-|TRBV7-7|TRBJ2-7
CASSPIVGASYEQYF
TGTGCTAGCAGCCCAATTGTGGGAGCCTCCTACGAGCAGTACTTC
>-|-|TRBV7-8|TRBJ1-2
CASSLALWEGYGYTF
TGTGCCAGCAGCTTAGCGCTGTGGGAGGGTTACGGCTACACCTTC
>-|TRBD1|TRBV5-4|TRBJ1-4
CASSPGTGVATNEKLFF
TGTGCCAGCAGTCCCGGGACAGGGGTCGCAACTAATGAAAAACTGTTTTTT
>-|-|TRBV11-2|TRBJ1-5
CASSLEGYQPQHF
TGTGCCAGCAGCTTAGAAGGGTATCAGCCCCAGCATTTT
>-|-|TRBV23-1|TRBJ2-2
CASSQSIGHITGELFF
TGCGCCAGCAGTCAATCGATCGGACATATCACCGGGGAGCTGTTTTTT
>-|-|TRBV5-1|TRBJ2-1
CASSLMRTGHIDEQFF
TGCGCCAGCAGCTTAATGCGAACGGGACATATTGATGAGCAGTTCTTC
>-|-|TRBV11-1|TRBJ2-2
CASSLRWGRANTGELFF
TGTGCCAGCAGCTTAAGATGGGGACGCGCGAACACCGGGGAGCTGTTTTTT
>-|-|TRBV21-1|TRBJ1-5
CASSKLGTFDGNQPQHF
TGTGCCAGCAGCAAACTCGGCACCTTCGACGGCAATCAGCCCCAGCATTTT
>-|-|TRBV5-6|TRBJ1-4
CASSLVSGGSGEKLFF
TGTGCCAGCAGCTTGGTGTCTGGGGGTAGCGGTGAAAAACTGTTTTTT
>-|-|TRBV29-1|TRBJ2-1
CSVEDWQGNNEQFF
TGCAGCGTTGAAGATTGGCAGGGGAACAATGAGCAGTTCTTC
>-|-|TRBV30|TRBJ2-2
CAWTEQNTGELFF
TGTGCCTGGACCGAACAGAACACCGGGGAGCTGTTTTTT
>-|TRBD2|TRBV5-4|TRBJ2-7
CASSLLGSGTSGRIPYEQYF
TGTGCCAGCAGCTTGCTTGGGTCCGGGACTAGCGGGAGGATCCCCTACGAGCAGTACTTC
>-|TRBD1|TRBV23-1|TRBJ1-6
CASNLRQGENSPLHF
TGCGCCAGCAACCTTCGACAGGGGGAAAATTCACCCCTCCACTTT
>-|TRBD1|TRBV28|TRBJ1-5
CASSFHGQVNQPQHF
TGTGCCAGCAGTTTCCACGGACAGGTCAATCAGCCCCAGCATTTT
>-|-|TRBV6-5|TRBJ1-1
CASIPDGGSAEAFF
TGTGCCAGCATCCCTGATGGGGGGAGCGCTGAAGCTTTCTTT
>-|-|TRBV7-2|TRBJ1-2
CASSLGQGIGLGYGYTF
TGTGCCAGCAGCTTGGGGCAGGGTATAGGACTGGGCTATGGCTACACCTTC
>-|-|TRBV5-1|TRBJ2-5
CASSFRGSQETQYF
TGCGCCAGCAGCTTCCGTGGGTCCCAAGAGACCCAGTACTTC
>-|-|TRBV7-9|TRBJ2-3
CASSLAGGRNTDTQYF
TGTGCCAGCAGCTTAGCGGGTGGTCGGAACACAGATACGCAGTATTTT
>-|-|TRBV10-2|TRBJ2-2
CASRGGSTGELFF
TGCGCCAGCAGGGGTGGGAGCACCGGGGAGCTGTTTTTT
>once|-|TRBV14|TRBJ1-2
CASSQGQVTGYTF
TGTGCCAGCAGCCAAGGACAGGTCACCGGCTACACCTTC
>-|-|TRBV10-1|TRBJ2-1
CASSVSNSYNEQFF
TGCGCCAGCAGTGTCTCAAACTCCTACAATGAGCAGTTCTTC
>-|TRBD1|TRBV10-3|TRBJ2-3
CAISQSTGTDTQYF
TGTGCCATCAGTCAATCGACAGGGACAGATACGCAGTATTTT
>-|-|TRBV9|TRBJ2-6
CASSLAVLTF
TGTGCCAGCAGTCTGGCAGTCCTGACTTTC
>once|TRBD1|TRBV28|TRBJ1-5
CASRPGTGGYSNQPQHF
TGTGCCAGCAGGCCCGGGACAGGGGGTTATAGCAATCAGCCCCAGCATTTT
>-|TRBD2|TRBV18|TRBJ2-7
CASSPRGGEQYF
TGTGCCAGCTCACCACGGGGGGGCGAGCAGTACTTC
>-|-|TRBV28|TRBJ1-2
CASSLTRGSGSVDGYTF
TGTGCCAGCAGTTTAACTCGGGGCAGCGGATCGGTAGATGGCTACACCTTC
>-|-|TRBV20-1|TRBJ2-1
CSVWADNEQFF
TGCAGTGTATGGGCCGACAATGAGCAGTTCTTC
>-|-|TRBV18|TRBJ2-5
CASSPDTRETQYF
TGTGCCAGCTCACCGGATACTAGAGAGACCCAGTACTTC
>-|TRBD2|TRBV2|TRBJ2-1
CASTQLAGGFNEQFF
TGTGCCAGCACCCAACTAGCGGGGGGCTTCAATGAGCAGTTCTTC
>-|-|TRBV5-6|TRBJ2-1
CASSPYWPEDEQFF
TGTGCCAGCAGCCCTTATTGGCCCGAGGATGAGCAGTTCTTC
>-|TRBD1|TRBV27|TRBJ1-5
CASSFFPGGASQPQHF
TGTGCCAGCAGTTTCTTCCCAGGGGGCGCAAGCCAGCCCCAGCATTTT
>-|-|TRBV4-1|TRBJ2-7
CASSPPIGDEQYF
TGCGCCAGCAGTCCTCCAATTGGAGACGAGCAGTACTTC
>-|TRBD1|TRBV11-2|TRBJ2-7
CASSSDRDEQYF
TGTGCCAGCAGCTCCGACAGGGACGAGCAGTACTTC